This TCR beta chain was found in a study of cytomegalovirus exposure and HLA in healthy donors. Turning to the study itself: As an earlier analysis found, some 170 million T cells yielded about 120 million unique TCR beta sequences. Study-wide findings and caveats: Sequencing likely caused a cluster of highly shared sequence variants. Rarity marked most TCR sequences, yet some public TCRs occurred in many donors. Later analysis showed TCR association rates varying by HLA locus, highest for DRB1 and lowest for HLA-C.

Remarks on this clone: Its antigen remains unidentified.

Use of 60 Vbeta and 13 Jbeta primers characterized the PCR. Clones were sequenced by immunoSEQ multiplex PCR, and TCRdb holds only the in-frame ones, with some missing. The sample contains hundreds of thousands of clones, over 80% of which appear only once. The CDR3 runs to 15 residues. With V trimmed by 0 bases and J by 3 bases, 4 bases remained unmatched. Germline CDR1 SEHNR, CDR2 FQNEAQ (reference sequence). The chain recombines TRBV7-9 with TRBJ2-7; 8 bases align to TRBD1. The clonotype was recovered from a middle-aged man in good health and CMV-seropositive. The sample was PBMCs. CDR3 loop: CASSLAGQANYEQYF. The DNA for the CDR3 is TGTGCCAGCAGCTTAGCGGGACAGGCCAACTACGAGCAGTACTTC.